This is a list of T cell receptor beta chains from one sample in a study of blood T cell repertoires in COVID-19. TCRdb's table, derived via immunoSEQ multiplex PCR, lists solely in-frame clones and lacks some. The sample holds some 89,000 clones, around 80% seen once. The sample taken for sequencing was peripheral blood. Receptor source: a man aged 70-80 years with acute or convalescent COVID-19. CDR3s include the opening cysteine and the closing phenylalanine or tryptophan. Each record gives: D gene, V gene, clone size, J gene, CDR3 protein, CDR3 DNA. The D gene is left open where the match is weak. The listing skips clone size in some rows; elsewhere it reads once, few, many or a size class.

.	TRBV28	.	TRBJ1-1	CASSLFQSSRGATEAFF	TGTGCCAGCAGTTTATTTCAGTCGAGCCGGGGGGCCACTGAAGCTTTCTTT
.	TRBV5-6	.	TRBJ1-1	CASSLPLGVQNTEAFF	TGTGCCAGCAGCTTACCGTTAGGGGTGCAGAACACTGAAGCTTTCTTT
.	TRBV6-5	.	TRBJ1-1	CASSRDTMNTEAFF	TGTGCCAGCAGTCGGGACACCATGAACACTGAAGCTTTCTTT
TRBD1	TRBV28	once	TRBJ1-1	CASSSRTGTTFGPEAFF	TGTGCCAGCAGCTCTCGGACAGGGACAACCTTTGGCCCTGAAGCTTTCTTT
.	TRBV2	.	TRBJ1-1	CATCRDGGTEAFF	TGTGCCACGTGTAGGGACGGGGGTACTGAAGCTTTCTTT
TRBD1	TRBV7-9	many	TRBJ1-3	CASGDQGARGNTIYF	TGTGCCAGCGGGGACCAGGGGGCGAGGGGAAACACCATATATTTT
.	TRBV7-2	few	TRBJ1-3	CASSLRGGGNTIYF	TGTGCCAGCAGCTTACGAGGTGGGGGAAACACCATATATTTT
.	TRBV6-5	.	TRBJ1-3	CASTGGNTIYF	TGTGCCAGCACAGGTGGAAACACCATATATTTT
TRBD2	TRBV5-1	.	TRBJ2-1	CASSSMPTSGAYNEQFF	TGCGCCAGCAGCTCTATGCCGACTAGCGGCGCCTACAATGAGCAGTTCTTC
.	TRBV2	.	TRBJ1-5	CASSEFSGSNQPQHF	TGTGCCAGCAGTGAGTTTTCAGGGTCCAATCAGCCCCAGCATTTT
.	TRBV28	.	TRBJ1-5	CASSFVTGLGQPQHF	TGTGCCAGCAGTTTCGTTACAGGGTTAGGTCAGCCCCAGCATTTT
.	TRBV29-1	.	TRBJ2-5	CSVEPLGWWKTQYF	TGCAGCGTTGAACCGCTCGGGTGGTGGAAGACCCAGTACTTC
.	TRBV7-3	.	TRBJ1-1	CASSLSRNTEAFF	TGTGCCAGCAGCTTAAGCAGAAACACTGAAGCTTTCTTT
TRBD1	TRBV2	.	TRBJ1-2	CASSRDSSRDGYTF	TGTGCCAGCAGCCGGGACAGCTCGCGGGATGGCTACACCTTC
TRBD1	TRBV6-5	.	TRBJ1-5	CASIRTGDSNQPQHF	TGTGCCAGCATTAGGACAGGGGATAGCAATCAGCCCCAGCATTTT
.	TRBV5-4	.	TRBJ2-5	CASSFSVSQETQYF	TGTGCCAGCAGTTTTAGTGTTAGCCAAGAGACCCAGTACTTC
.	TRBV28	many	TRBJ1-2	CASSLTENYGYTF	TGTGCCAGCAGTTTAACAGAAAACTATGGCTACACCTTC
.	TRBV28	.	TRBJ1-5	CASSSLMGLPNQPQHF	TGTGCCAGCAGTTCCCTAATGGGACTTCCCAATCAGCCCCAGCATTTT
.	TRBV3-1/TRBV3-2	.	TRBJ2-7	CASSQVLQGGGYEQYF	TGTGCCAGCAGCCAAGTTCTGCAAGGGGGGGGCTACGAGCAGTACTTC
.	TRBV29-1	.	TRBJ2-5	CSAGPGETQYF	TGCAGCGCTGGACCAGGGGAGACCCAGTACTTC
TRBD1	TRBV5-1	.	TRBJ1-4	CASSLAGQGSEKLFF	TGCGCCAGCAGCTTGGCCGGACAGGGGTCAGAAAAACTGTTTTTT
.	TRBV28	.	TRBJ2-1	CASSFQLSNEQFF	TGTGCCAGCAGTTTCCAACTTAGCAATGAGCAGTTCTTC
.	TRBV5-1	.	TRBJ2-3	CASSLIGDTQYF	TGCGCCAGCAGCTTGATCGGAGATACGCAGTATTTT
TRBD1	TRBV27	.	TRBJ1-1	CASSLQGALSYEAFF	TGTGCCAGCAGTTTACAGGGGGCCCTGTCGTACGAAGCTTTCTTT
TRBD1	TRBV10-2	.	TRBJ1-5	CASSWTGVEQPQHF	TGCGCCAGCAGTTGGACAGGGGTGGAGCAGCCCCAGCATTTT
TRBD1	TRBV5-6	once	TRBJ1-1	CASSWNTGATNTEAFF	TGTGCCAGCAGCTGGAATACAGGGGCGACGAACACTGAAGCTTTCTTT
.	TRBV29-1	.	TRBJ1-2	CSVERGNVYGYTF	TGCAGCGTTGAGAGGGGGAACGTCTATGGCTACACCTTC
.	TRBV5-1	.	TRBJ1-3	CASSLVGGPGNTIYF	TGCGCCAGCAGCTTGGTCGGGGGGCCCGGAAACACCATATATTTT
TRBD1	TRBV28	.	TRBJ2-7	CAGGGTGGRGQYF	TGTGCCGGAGGCGGGACAGGGGGACGTGGGCAGTACTTC
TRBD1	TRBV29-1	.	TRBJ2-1	CSGGQGAGNEQFF	TGCAGCGGTGGACAGGGGGCTGGAAATGAGCAGTTCTTC
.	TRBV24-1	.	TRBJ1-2	CATSVAGPDSPWRGYTF	TGTGCCACCAGTGTTGCGGGACCTGATAGCCCGTGGCGCGGCTACACCTTC
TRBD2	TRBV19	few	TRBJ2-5	CASSDVAGVETQYF	TGTGCCAGTAGTGATGTGGCGGGGGTAGAGACCCAGTACTTC
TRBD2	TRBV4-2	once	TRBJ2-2	CASSPSGSETGELFF	TGTGCCAGCAGCCCTAGCGGGAGCGAGACCGGGGAGCTGTTTTTT
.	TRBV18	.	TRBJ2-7	CASSPPESYEQYF	TGTGCCAGCTCACCGCCGGAGTCCTACGAGCAGTACTTC
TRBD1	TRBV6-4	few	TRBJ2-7	CASSDRIYRDPGSLWGQAYEQYF	TGTGCCAGCAGTGACCGTATTTACCGGGACCCGGGGTCCTTGTGGGGACAGGCCTACGAGCAGTACTTC
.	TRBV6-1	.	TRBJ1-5	CASSGMAQVSNQPQHF	TGTGCCAGCAGTGGTATGGCTCAAGTCAGCAATCAGCCCCAGCATTTT
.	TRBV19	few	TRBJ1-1	CASIARDFPSEAFF	TGTGCCAGTATCGCCCGGGACTTTCCGTCCGAAGCTTTCTTT
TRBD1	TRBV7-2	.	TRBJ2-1	CASSFRWQGAAYNEQFF	TGTGCCAGCAGCTTTAGGTGGCAGGGGGCGGCCTACAATGAGCAGTTCTTC
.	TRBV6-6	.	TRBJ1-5	CASSLTTLNQPQHF	TGTGCCAGCAGCCTGACCACACTAAATCAGCCCCAGCATTTT
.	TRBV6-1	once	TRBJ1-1	CASSEATANTEAFF	TGTGCCAGCAGTGAAGCGACAGCGAACACTGAAGCTTTCTTT
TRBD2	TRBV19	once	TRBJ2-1	CASSPLGVAGGYNEQFF	TGTGCCAGTAGCCCTTTAGGGGTAGCGGGAGGGTACAATGAGCAGTTCTTC